Here is one T cell receptor beta chain with its context. What it binds is not known. For sequencing, patients were chosen who had shown expansion of CD8+CD57+ cells by flow cytometry. The diagnosis in all patients was severe acquired aplastic anemia. The CDR3 is 12 residues long. Germline V lookup: CDR1 SQVTM, CDR2 ANQGSEA. Trimming pared 5 bases from V and 3 bases from J, leaving 10 bases between. This specimen comes from a study of CD8+CD57+ T cells in acquired aplastic anemia. The study profiled TCR beta VDJ and CDR3 using genomic DNA as template. TCRdb re-analysed the reads in MiXCR, keeping a single row per CDR3 protein. Counted here are about 270,000 distinct CDR3 sequences, approximately 86% occurring once; the ten biggest clones make up around 40%. General study points: Simpson's diversity of CD8+ cells was not significantly different in patients compared with controls. Twenty-nine CD8+ CDR3 sequences were shared between patients and controls.

Sequences were obtained from sorted CD4+, CD8+, or CD8+CD57+ T cells (not recorded which) from PBMCs. The chain joins TRBV29-1 to TRBJ1-2; D is uncertain. The receptor comes from a human donor with aplastic anemia. This CDR3 reads CSVIPVDYGYTF. Here the CDR3 DNA reads TGCAGCGTTATACCCGTAGACTATGGCTACACCTTC.